The T cell receptor beta chain described here comes from a study of blood T cell repertoires in COVID-19. Across the whole study: COVID-19 samples from acute and convalescent phases originated in the United States, Italy and Spain. PBMCs, B-cell-depleted T cells, or T cells were the source of the cDNA or gDNA that made up the material.

Authors' processing steps: Amplified reference gene primers provided the basis for estimating nucleated cell counts. The repertoire was sequenced with immunoSEQ multiplex PCR; TCRdb's copy has only in-frame clones and lacks some. D and trimming were read from the DNA, whereas the V and J calls and clone size are those reported in that table. In the table there are 250,000 or so clones, around 90% of which are singletons. V lost 4 bases, J lost 1 base, and 11 bases lay in between. This CDR3 is built from 14 residues. Germline V lookup: CDR1 SGHDT, CDR2 YYEEEE. This rearrangement joins TRBV5-6 to TRBJ1-1; D is unclear. The specimen was peripheral blood. This TCR was recovered from a middle-aged woman who had recovered from COVID-19. DNA of the CDR3: TGTGCCAGCAGCCTGAGGCCTTGGAACACTGAAGCTTTCTTT. It codes for CASSLRPWNTEAFF.